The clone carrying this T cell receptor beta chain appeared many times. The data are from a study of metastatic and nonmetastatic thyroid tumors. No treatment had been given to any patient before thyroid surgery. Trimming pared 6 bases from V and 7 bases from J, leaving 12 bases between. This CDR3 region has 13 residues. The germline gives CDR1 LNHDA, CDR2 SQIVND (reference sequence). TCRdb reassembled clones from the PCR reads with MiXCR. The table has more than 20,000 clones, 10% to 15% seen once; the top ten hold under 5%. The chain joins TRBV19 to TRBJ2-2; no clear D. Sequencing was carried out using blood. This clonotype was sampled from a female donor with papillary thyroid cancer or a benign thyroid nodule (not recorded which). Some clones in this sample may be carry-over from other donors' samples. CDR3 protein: CASRRHLGGELFF. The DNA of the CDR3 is TGTGCCAGTAGACGTCACCTTGGCGGGGAGCTGTTTTTT.